Below, 18 T cell receptor beta chains from the same sample are listed, as sequenced in a study of shared clonotypes between healthy human individuals. Clones were read by immunoSEQ multiplex PCR, and TCRdb kept only the in-frame ones, dropping some. Among 850,000 to 1,200,000 clones listed, about 76% were seen once. The material sequenced was memory CD4+ T cells sorted from blood. Subset described: CD45RA-negative fraction. These receptors all come from a man between 18 and 29 years old in good health.

This clone appeared a single time. The J gene is TRBJ2-1, the V gene TRBV9, with TRBD2 identical over 9 bases. With 0 bases clipped from V and 10 bases from J, the junction kept 8 bases outside the gene matches. The germline V gene encodes CDR1 SGDLS and CDR2 YYNGEE. The CDR3 totals 15 residues. As DNA, the CDR3 is TGTGCCAGCAGCGTAGGTAGCGGGAGCGTCACGGAGCAGTTCTTC. This encodes CASSVGSGSVTEQFF.

J is TRBJ1-6 and V is TRBV28; no definite D call. CDR3 length equals 16 residues. V was shortened by 5 bases and J by 7 bases, with 18 bases between the two germline ends. CDR1 is MDHEN and CDR2 is SYDVKM in the germline V gene. CDR3: CASSTTPLVLNSPLHF. CDR3 nucleotide sequence: TGTGCCAGCAGTACGACCCCTTTGGTCTTAAATTCACCCCTCCACTTT.

The chain carries TRBV2 and TRBJ2-7; D uncertain. Germline loops: CDR1 SNHLY, CDR2 FYNNEI. This CDR3 is 13 amino acids long. V was trimmed by 8 bases and J by 6 bases, leaving 17 bases between them. The DNA of the CDR3 is TGTGCCAGCGATGGGCCCGTTGTCCGCGAGCAGTACTTC. This codes for CASDGPVVREQYF.

This clone was seen a few times. The identical CDR3 is also encoded by other nucleotide sequences in the sample. The chain links TRBV30 to TRBJ1-5; D is uncertain. Per germline, CDR1 GTSNPN and CDR2 SVGIG (reference sequence). Trimming cost V 0 bases and J 0 bases, with 3 bases left between them. CDR3 size: 13 residues. CDR3 residues: CAWSVDSNQPQHF. The CDR3, as DNA: TGTGCCTGGAGTGTGGATAGCAATCAGCCCCAGCATTTT. Full variable domain (remainder filled in from reference TRBV30 and TRBJ1-5): SQTIHQWPATLVQPVGSPLSLECTVEGTSNPNLYWYRQAAGRGLQLLFYSVGIGQISSEVPQNLSASRPQDRQFILSSKKLLLSDSGFYLCAWSVDSNQPQHFGDGTRLSIL.

The chain joins TRBV19 to TRBJ1-3, with D hard to call. V lost 5 bases, J lost 0 bases, and 8 bases lay in between. From germline, CDR1 is LNHDA and CDR2 SQIVND (reference sequence). The CDR3 is made up of 14 amino acids. The DNA for the CDR3 is TGTGCCAGTAGTGTTACAAGCTCTGGAAACACCATATATTTT. Translating gives CASSVTSSGNTIYF.

V is TRBV7-2 and J is TRBJ2-6; unclear D gene. The CDR3 sequence is 16 residues long. V dropped 5 bases and J dropped 0 bases, with 11 bases sitting between them. CDR1 is SGHTA and CDR2 is FQGNSA in the germline V gene. In DNA, the CDR3 is TGTGCCAGCAGCCAAATGGCGGACTCTGGGGCCAACGTCCTGACTTTC. It yields the protein CASSQMADSGANVLTF.

The chain has TRBV19 and TRBJ2-7; TRBD1 matches 9 bases. Unmatched junction bases numbered 4, after V lost 10 bases and J lost 6 bases. Germline values: CDR1 LNHDA, CDR2 SQIVND (reference sequence). There are 11 residues in the CDR3. The CDR3 protein is CATRDRAEQYF. In DNA, the CDR3 is TGTGCCACTCGGGACAGGGCCGAGCAGTACTTC.

As for this clone: Different DNA sequences within this sample yield the same CDR3. The V call is TRBV18, the J call TRBJ1-3, with D uncertain. The CDR3 totals 14 residues. The V gene's germline CDR1 is KGHSH and CDR2 LQKENI. V lost 6 bases, J lost 1 base, and 10 bases lay in between. Here the CDR3 DNA reads TGTGCCAGCTCCCCAGGAGTGTCTGGAAACACCATATATTTT. Translation gives CASSPGVSGNTIYF.

The chain employs TRBV9 and TRBJ2-3; 10 nucleotides match TRBD2. The CDR3 covers 17 residues. Germline loops: CDR1 SGDLS, CDR2 YYNGEE. Germline trimming cut 2 bases from V and 2 bases from J; bases unmatched to any gene: 8. Here the CDR3 DNA reads TGTGCCAGCAGCGTCACTAGCGGGGTAAGCTACACAGATACGCAGTATTTT. Amino acids: CASSVTSGVSYTDTQYF.

This rearrangement joins TRBV7-2 to TRBJ2-3; D gene uncertain. Germline CDR1 is SGHTA and CDR2 is FQGNSA. V was clipped by 3 bases and J by 8 bases, with 6 bases between them. The CDR3 has 11 amino acids. CDR3 region: CASSFSTTQYF. The CDR3 DNA reads TGTGCCAGCAGCTTCTCAACTACGCAGTATTTT.

The sample holds a few counts of this clone. This sample also contains other DNA sequences that code for the same CDR3. J is TRBJ1-1 and V is TRBV10-2; D is possibly TRBD1 (6 bases). V lost 3 bases and J lost 1, with 6 bases in between. The CDR3 runs 13 residues. Germline lookup yields CDR1 WSHSY and CDR2 SAAADI. The CDR3 region is CASSEQGNTEAFF. CDR3 bases: TGCGCCAGCAGTGAACAGGGGAACACTGAAGCTTTCTTT.

The chain links TRBV6-1 to TRBJ2-3; D is uncertain. Germline V lookup: CDR1 MNHNS, CDR2 SASEGT. V was shortened by 5 bases and J by 5 bases, with 5 bases between the two germline ends. The CDR3 spans 11 residues. As DNA, the CDR3 is TGTGCCAGCAGTCCCCAAGATACGCAGTATTTT. Protein: CASSPQDTQYF.

The chain couples TRBV10-2 to TRBJ2-7; D gene unclear. This CDR3 is built from 14 residues. The germline CDR1 and CDR2 sequences are WSHSY and SAAADI. V lost 7 bases and J lost 0, with 13 bases in between. CDR3 sequence: CASTSAGSSYEQYF. For the CDR3, the DNA is TGCGCCAGCACCTCTGCTGGAAGCTCCTACGAGCAGTACTTC.

The chain has TRBV6-1 and TRBJ2-4; D might be TRBD1 or TRBD2, each matching 5 bases. The V and J ends lost 11 bases and 6 bases respectively, with 23 bases between them. This CDR3 spans 15 amino acids. Germline loops: CDR1 MNHNS, CDR2 SASEGT. The CDR3 spells CASGAPYDRVNIQYF. The CDR3 coding sequence is TGTGCCTCCGGGGCACCCTACGACCGGGTAAACATTCAGTACTTC.

This rearrangement joins TRBV6-6 to TRBJ2-7; weak D call: TRBD1 (6 bases). With 6 bases removed from V and 5 bases from J, the gap between germline ends came to 14 bases. Per germline, CDR1 MNHNY and CDR2 SVGAGI (reference sequence). The CDR3 runs 13 residues. CDR3 nucleotides: TGTGCCAGCAGACCTGGACAGTCCCACGAGCAGTACTTC. It encodes CASRPGQSHEQYF.

In the case of this clone: Other nucleotide sequences in the sample specify the same CDR3. The chain is built from TRBV18 and TRBJ1-3; D call uncertain. The CDR3 is 14 residues long. CDR1 and CDR2 from the germline V gene are KGHSH and LQKENI. V was trimmed by 2 bases and J by 0 bases, leaving 5 bases between them. The CDR3, as DNA: TGTGCCAGCTCACCAGCAGACTCTGGAAACACCATATATTTT. Its translation: CASSPADSGNTIYF.

This chain links TRBV27 with TRBJ1-1, with a tentative D call TRBD1 (6 bases). CDR1 is MNHEY, CDR2 SMNVEV, per germline (reference sequence). V was pared by 2 bases and J by 1 base, with 14 bases between. This CDR3 has 16 residues. CDR3 nucleotides: TGTGCCAGCAGTTTAGCAGGGGCTACATCGAACACTGAAGCTTTCTTT. Encoded protein: CASSLAGATSNTEAFF.

This clone was found a few times. V and J are TRBV30 and TRBJ1-1; maybe TRBD1 (5 bases). The V gene's germline CDR1 is GTSNPN and CDR2 SVGIG (reference sequence). The CDR3 extends over 10 amino acids. V lost 5 bases, J lost 14 bases, and 15 bases lay in between. DNA for the CDR3: TGTGCCTGGGGTTCCCGGGGCCCCTTCTTT. It translates to CAWGSRGPFF. Using reference TRBV30 and TRBJ1-1 for the parts outside the CDR3, the full variable domain is SQTIHQWPATLVQPVGSPLSLECTVEGTSNPNLYWYRQAAGRGLQLLFYSVGIGQISSEVPQNLSASRPQDRQFILSSKKLLLSDSGFYLCAWGSRGPFFGQGTRLTVV.